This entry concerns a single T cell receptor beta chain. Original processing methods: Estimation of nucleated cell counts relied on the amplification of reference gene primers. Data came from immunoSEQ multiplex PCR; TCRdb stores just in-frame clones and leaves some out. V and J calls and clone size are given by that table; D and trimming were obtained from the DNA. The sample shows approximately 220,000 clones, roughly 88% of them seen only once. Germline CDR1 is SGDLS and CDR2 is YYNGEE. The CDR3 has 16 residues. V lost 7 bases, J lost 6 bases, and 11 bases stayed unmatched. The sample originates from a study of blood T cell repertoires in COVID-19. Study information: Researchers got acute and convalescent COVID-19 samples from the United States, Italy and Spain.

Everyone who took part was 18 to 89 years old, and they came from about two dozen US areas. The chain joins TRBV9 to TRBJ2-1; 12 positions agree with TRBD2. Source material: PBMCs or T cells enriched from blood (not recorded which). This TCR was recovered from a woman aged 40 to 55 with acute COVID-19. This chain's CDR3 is CASGLAGGPVGNEQFF. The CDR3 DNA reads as TGTGCCAGCGGGCTAGCGGGGGGGCCGGTAGGCAATGAGCAGTTCTTC.